The clone carrying this T cell receptor (beta chain) was seen repeatedly, ten times or more. The antigen is unknown. Not a single patient had been given any form of treatment at any point before undergoing thyroid surgery. The data are from a study of metastatic and nonmetastatic thyroid tumors. Overall study context: It was across blood and tumor or nodule tissue from malignant and benign thyroid patients that repertoires were compared.

Methods used by the authors: The study's classifier, a distant-metastasis tool for papillary thyroid cancer, was built using CDR3 differences across clinicopathological groups. TCRdb re-clonotyped the PCR reads via MiXCR. TCRdb's processing, not the authors', yielded these V and J calls. The sample holds about 33,000 clones, about 17% seen once. Points from the study as a whole: According to reports, the diversity of TCR beta was significantly higher in malignant thyroid tumors than in benign nodules, and this held in both blood and tumor samples.

The J segment lost 0 bases and the V segment lost 4 bases, leaving 2 bases of the junction unmatched. The CDR3 has 14 residues. CDR1 and CDR2 from the germline V gene are SEHNR and FQNEAQ (reference sequence). The rearrangement links TRBV7-9 to TRBJ2-5; 7 bases match TRBD2. The sample was blood. The source is a female donor with papillary thyroid cancer or a benign thyroid nodule (not recorded which). Some clones in this sample may be carry-over from other donors' samples. CDR3 sequence reads: CASSWLADQETQYF. CDR3 bases: TGTGCCAGCAGCTGGCTAGCGGACCAAGAGACCCAGTACTTC.